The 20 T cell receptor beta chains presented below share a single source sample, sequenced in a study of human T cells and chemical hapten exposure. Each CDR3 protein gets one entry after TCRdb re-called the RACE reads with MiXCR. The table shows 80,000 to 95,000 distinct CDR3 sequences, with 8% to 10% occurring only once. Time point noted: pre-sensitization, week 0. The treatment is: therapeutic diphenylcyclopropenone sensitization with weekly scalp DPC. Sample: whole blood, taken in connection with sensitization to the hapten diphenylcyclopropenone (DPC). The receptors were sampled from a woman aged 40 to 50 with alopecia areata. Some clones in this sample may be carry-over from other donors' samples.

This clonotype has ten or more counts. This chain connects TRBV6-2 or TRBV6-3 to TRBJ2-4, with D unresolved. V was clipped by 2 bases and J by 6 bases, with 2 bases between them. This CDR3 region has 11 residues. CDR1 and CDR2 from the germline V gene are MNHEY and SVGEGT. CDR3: CASSYVNIQYF. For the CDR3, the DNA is TGTGCCAGCAGTTACGTAAACATTCAGTACTTC.

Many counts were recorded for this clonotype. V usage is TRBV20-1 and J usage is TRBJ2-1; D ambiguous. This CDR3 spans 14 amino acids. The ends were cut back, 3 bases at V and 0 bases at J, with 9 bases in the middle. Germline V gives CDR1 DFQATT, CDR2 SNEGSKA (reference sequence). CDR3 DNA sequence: TGCAGTGCTAGCAGGACGTCCTCCTACAATGAGCAGTTCTTC. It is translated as CSASRTSSYNEQFF.

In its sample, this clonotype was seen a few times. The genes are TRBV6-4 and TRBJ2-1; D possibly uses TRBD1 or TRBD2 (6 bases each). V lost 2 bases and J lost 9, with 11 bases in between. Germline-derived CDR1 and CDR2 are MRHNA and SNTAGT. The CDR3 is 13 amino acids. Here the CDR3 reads CASSDRGGGEQFF. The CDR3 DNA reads TGTGCCAGCAGTGACAGAGGGGGAGGTGAGCAGTTCTTC.

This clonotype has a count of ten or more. CDR3 DNA: TGTGCCAGCAGCTACGACAGTGACACCGGGGAGCTGTTTTTT. Translating it yields CASSYDSDTGELFF. This chain links TRBV5-4 with TRBJ2-2; maybe TRBD1 (5 bases). Germline V CDR1 and CDR2: SGHNT, YYREEE (reference sequence). The V and J ends lost 3 bases and 3 bases respectively, with 9 bases between them. This CDR3 has 14 residues.

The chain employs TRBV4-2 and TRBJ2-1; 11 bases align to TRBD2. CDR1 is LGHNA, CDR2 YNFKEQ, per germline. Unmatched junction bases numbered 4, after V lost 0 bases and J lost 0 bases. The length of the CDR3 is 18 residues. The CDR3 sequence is CASSQEELAGASYNEQFF. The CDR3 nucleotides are TGTGCCAGCAGCCAAGAAGAACTAGCGGGGGCCTCCTACAATGAGCAGTTCTTC.

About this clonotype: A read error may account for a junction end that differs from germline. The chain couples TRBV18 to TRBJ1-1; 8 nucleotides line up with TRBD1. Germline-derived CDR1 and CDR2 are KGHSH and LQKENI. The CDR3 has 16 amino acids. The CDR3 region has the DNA TGTGCCAGCTTACCAGGACAGGGCGTAGGGTACACTGAAGCTTTCTTT. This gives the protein CASLPGQGVGYTEAFF.

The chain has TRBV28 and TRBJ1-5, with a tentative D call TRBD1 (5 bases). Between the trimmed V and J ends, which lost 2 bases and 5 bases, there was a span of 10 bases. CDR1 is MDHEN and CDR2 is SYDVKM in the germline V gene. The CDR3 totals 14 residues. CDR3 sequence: CASSLMGGHQPQHF. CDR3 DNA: TGTGCCAGCAGTTTAATGGGGGGTCATCAGCCCCAGCATTTT. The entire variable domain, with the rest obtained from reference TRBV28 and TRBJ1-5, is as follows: DVKVTQSSRYLVKRTGEKVFLECVQDMDHENMFWYRQDPGLGLRLIYFSYDVKMKEKGDIPEGYSVSREKKERFSLILESASTNQTSMYLCASSLMGGHQPQHFGDGTRLSIL.

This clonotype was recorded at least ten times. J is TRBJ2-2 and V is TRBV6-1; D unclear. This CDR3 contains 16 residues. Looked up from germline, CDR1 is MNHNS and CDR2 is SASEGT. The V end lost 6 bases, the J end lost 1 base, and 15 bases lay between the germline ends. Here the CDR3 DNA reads TGTGCCAGCAGCCCAGAACCGGTCGTGAACACCGGGGAGCTGTTTTTT. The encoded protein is CASSPEPVVNTGELFF.

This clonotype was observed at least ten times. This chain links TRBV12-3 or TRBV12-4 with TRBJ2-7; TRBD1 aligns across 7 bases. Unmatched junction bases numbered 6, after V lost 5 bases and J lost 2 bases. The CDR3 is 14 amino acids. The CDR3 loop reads CASSPWDSPYEQYF. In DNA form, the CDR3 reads TGTGCCAGCAGTCCCTGGGACAGCCCCTACGAGCAGTACTTC.

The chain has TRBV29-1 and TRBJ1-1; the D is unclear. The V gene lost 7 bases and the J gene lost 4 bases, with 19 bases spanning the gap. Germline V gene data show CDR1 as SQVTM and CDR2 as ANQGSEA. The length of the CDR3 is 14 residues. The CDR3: CSALFPLSRTEAFF. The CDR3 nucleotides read TGCAGCGCGTTGTTCCCTCTTTCGCGCACTGAAGCTTTCTTT.

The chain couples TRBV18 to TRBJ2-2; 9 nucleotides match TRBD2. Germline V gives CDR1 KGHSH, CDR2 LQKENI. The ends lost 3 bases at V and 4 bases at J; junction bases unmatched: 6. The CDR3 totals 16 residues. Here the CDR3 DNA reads TGTGCCAGCTCACCCCTTAGCGGGGGTCGCACCGGGGAGCTGTTTTTT. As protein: CASSPLSGGRTGELFF.

CDR3 sequence: CASSKGPPEPQETQYF. CDR3 DNA sequence: TGTGCCAGCAGCAAAGGCCCCCCGGAGCCACAAGAGACCCAGTACTTC. This chain links TRBV21-1 with TRBJ2-5; the table names TRBD1, a call not compared with the DNA. TRBV21-1 is flagged as a pseudogene. CDR3 length: 16 amino acids.

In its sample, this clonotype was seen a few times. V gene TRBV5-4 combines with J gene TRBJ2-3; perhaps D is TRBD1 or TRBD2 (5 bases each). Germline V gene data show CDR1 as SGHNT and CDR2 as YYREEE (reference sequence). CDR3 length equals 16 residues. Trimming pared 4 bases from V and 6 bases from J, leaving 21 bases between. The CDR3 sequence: CASSPPLARDGDTQYF. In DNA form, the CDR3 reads TGTGCCAGCAGCCCCCCCCTGGCCCGGGACGGGGATACGCAGTATTTT.

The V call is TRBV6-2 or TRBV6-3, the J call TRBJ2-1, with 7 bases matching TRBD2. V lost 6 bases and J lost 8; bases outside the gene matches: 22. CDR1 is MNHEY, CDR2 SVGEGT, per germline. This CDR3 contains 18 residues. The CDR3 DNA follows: TGTGCCAGCAGCCAAAATATAGCGGGTGGGGCCCGCTTGGATGAGCAGTTCTTC. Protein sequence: CASSQNIAGGARLDEQFF.

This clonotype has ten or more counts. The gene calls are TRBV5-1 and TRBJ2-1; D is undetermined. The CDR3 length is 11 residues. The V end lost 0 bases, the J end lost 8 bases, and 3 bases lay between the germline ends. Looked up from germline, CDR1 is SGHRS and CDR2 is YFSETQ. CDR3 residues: CASSLEYEQFF. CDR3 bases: TGCGCCAGCAGCTTGGAATATGAGCAGTTCTTC.

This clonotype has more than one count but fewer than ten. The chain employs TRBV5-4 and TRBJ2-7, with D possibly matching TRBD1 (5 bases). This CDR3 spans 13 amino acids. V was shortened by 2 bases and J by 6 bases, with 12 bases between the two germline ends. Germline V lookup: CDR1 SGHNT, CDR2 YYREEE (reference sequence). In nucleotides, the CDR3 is TGTGCCAGCAGCTTCCTTGGTAGGGGCGAGCAGTACTTC. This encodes CASSFLGRGEQYF.

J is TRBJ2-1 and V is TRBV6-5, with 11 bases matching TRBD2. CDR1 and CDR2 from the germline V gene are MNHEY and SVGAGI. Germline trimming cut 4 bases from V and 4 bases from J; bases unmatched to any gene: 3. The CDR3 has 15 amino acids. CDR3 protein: CASSLTSGGYNEQFF. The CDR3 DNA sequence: TGTGCCAGCAGTTTAACTAGCGGGGGTTACAATGAGCAGTTCTTC.

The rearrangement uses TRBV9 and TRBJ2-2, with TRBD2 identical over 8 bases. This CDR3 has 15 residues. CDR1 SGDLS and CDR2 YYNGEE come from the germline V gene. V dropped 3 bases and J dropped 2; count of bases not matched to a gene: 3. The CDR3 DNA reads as TGTGCCAGCAGCGGGACTAGCCGCAACACCGGGGAGCTGTTTTTT. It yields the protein CASSGTSRNTGELFF.

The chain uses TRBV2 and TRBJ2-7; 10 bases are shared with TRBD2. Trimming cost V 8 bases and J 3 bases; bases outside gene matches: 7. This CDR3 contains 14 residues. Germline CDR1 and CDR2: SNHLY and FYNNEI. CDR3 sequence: CASSASGGRYEQYF. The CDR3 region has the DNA TGTGCCAGCTCAGCTAGCGGGGGCCGCTACGAGCAGTACTTC.

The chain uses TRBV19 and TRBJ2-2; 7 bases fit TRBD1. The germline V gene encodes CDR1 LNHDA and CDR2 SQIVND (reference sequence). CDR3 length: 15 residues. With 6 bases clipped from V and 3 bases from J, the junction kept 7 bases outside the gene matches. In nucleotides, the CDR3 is TGTGCCAGTAGCAAACGGGACAGTCACACCGGGGAGCTGTTTTTT. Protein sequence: CASSKRDSHTGELFF.